This T cell receptor beta chain was sequenced for a study of T-cell memory formation after mild COVID-19. Study observations and caveats: Among contracting clones, CD4+ were mainly CM/EM and CD8+ enriched in EMRA. Second-wave clones peaking on day 37 lacked confirmed SARS-CoV-2 specificity. Contracting clones from day 15 to 85 showed balanced CD4/CD8; later expanders favored CD4+.

This CDR3 spans 16 amino acids. Germline V gene lookup returns CDR1 MGHRA and CDR2 YSYEKL. Trimming shortened V by 2 bases and J by 2 bases, and 15 bases separated the two germline ends. As concerns this clonotype: Antigen: not known.

Each CDR3 protein is one row after TCRdb ran MiXCR on the 5' RACE reads. This table holds 500,000 to 550,000 distinct CDR3 sequences, roughly 22% found once. Material for sequencing was PBMCs or a T cell subset sorted from them (not recorded which). The TCR comes from an adult woman who had mild COVID-19 (a few samples of this study predate the infection). Cell type and time point are not known. The chain employs TRBV4-1 and TRBJ1-2; the D gene is possibly TRBD1 (6 bases). The CDR3 sequence: CASSQPTGTGNYGYTF. The CDR3 bases are TGCGCCAGCAGCCAACCGACAGGAACGGGAAACTATGGCTACACCTTC.